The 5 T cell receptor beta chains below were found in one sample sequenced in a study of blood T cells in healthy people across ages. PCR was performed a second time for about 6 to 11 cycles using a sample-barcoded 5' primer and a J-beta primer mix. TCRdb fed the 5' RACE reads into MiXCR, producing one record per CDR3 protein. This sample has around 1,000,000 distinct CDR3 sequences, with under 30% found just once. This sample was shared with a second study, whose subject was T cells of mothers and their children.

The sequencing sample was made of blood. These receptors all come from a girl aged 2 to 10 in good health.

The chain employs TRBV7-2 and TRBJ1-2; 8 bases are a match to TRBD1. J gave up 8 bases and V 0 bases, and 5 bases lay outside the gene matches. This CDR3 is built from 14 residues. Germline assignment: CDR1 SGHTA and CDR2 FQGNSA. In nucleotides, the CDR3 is TGTGCCAGCAGCTTAGCGGGACAGGCGAGAGGCTACACCTTC. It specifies CASSLAGQARGYTF.

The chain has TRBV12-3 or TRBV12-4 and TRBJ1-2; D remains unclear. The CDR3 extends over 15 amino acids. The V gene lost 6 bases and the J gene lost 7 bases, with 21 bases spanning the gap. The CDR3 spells CASRPFGRTTGGYTF. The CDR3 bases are TGTGCCAGCAGACCCTTCGGACGGACCACGGGTGGCTACACCTTC.

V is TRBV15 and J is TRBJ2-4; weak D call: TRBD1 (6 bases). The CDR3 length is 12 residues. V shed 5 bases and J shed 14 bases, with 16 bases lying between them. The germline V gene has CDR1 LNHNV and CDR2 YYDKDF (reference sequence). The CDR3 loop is CATSGTGWEKYF. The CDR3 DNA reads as TGTGCCACCAGCGGAACAGGGTGGGAAAAGTACTTC.

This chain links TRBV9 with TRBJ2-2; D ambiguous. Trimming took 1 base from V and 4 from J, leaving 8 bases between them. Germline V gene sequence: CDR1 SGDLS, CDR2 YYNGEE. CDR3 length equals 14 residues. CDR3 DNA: TGTGCCAGCAGCGTATCATGGGGCACCGGGGAGCTGTTTTTT. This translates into CASSVSWGTGELFF. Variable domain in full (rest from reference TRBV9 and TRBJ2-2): DSGVTQTPKHLITATGQRVTLRCSPRSGDLSVYWYQQSLDQGLQFLIQYYNGEERAKGNILERFSAQQFPDLHSELNLSSLELGDSALYFCASSVSWGTGELFFGEGSRLTVL.

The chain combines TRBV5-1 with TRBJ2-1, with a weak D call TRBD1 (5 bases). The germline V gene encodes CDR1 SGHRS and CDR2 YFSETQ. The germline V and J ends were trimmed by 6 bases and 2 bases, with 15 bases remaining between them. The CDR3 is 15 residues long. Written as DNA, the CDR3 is TGCGCCAGCACCCAAGGGGAATCCCCCTACAATGAGCAGTTCTTC. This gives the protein CASTQGESPYNEQFF.